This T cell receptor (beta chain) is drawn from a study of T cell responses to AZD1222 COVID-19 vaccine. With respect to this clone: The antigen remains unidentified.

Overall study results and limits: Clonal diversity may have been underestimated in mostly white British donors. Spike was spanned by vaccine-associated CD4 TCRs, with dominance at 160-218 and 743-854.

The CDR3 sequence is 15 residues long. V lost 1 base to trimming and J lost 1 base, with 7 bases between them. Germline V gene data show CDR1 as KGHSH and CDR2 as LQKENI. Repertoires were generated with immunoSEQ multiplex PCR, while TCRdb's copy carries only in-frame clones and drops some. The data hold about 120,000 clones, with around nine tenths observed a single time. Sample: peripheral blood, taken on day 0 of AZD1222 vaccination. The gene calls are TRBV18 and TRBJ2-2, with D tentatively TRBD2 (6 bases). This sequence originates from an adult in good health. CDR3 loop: CASSPRGGNTGELFF. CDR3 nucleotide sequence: TGTGCCAGCTCACCACGGGGAGGGAACACCGGGGAGCTGTTTTTT. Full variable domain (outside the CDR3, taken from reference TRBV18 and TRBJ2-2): NAGVMQNPRHLVRRRGQEARLRCSPMKGHSHVYWYRQLPEEGLKFMVYLQKENIIDESGMPKERFSAEFPKEGPSILRIQQVVRGDSAAYFCASSPRGGNTGELFFGEGSRLTVL.